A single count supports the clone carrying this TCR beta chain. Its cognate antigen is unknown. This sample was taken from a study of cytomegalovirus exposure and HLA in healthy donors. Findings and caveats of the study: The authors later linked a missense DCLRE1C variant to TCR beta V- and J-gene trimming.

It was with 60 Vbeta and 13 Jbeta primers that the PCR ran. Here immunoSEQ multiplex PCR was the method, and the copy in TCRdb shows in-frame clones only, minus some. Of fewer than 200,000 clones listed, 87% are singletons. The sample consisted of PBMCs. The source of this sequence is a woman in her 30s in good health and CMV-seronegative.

The DNA of the CDR3 is TGTGCCACTACGACTAGCGACCCTCGGGGTACGCAGTATTTT. This sequence encodes CATTTSDPRGTQYF. The chain links TRBV30 to TRBJ2-3; 8 bases agree with TRBD2. CDR1 and CDR2 from the germline V gene are GTSNPN and SVGIG (reference sequence). With 8 bases clipped from V and 8 bases from J, the junction kept 15 bases outside the gene matches. The CDR3 is made up of 14 amino acids.